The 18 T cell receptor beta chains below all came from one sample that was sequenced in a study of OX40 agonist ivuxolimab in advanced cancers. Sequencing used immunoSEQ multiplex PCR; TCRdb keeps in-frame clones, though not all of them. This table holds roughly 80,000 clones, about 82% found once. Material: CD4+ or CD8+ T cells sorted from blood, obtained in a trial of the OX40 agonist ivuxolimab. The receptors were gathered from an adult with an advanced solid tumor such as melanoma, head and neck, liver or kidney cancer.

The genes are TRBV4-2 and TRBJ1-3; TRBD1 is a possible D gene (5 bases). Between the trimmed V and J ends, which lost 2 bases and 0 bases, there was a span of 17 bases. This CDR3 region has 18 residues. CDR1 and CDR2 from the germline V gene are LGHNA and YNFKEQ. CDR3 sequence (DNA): TGTGCCAGCAGCCAAACGGAGGGGTACTTAGGCTCTGGAAACACCATATATTTT. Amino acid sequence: CASSQTEGYLGSGNTIYF.

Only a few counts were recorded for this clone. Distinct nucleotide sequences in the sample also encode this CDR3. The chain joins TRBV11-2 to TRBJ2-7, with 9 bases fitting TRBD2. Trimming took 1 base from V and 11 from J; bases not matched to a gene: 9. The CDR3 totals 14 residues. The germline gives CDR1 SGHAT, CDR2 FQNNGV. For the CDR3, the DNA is TGTGCCAGCAGCTTAGGGGGACTAGCAAATGCTGAGTACTTC. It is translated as CASSLGGLANAEYF.

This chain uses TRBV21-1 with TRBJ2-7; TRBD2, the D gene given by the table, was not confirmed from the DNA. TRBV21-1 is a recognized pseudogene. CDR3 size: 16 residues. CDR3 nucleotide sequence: TGTGCCAGCAGCAAAGGGATAGCGGGATTTATCTACGAGCAGTACTTC. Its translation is CASSKGIAGFIYEQYF.

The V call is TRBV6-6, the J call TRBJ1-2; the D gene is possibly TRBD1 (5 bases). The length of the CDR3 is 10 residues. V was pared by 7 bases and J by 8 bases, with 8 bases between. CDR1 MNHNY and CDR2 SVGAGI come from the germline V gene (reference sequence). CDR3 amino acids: CASKAGGYTF. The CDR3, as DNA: TGTGCCAGCAAGGCAGGGGGCTACACCTTC.

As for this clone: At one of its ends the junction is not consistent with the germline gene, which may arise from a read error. CDR3 in DNA: TGTGCTAGCAGCGCCCAACTAGCGGACAATGAGCAGTTCTTC. As protein: CASSAQLADNEQFF. This sequence joins TRBV7-7 and TRBJ2-1; 8 bases align to TRBD2. Germline-derived CDR1 and CDR2 are SSHAT and FNYEAQ (reference sequence). This CDR3 comprises 14 residues.

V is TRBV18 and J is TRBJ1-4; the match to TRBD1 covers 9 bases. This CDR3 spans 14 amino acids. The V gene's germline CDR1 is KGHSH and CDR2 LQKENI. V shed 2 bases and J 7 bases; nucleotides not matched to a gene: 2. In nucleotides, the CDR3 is TGTGCCAGCTCACCAGGGACAGGGCTTGAAAAACTGTTTTTT. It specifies CASSPGTGLEKLFF.

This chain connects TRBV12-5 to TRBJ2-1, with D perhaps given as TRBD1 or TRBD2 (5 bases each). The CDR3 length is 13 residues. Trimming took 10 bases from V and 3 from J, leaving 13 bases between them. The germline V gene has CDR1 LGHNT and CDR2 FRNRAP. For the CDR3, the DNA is TGTGCTACGGGGACCGGTATCTACAATGAGCAGTTCTTC. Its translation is CATGTGIYNEQFF. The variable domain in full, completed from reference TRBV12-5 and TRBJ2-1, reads DARVTQTPRHKVTEMGQEVTMRCQPILGHNTVFWYRQTMMQGLELLAYFRNRAPLDDSGMPKDRFSAEMPDATLATLKIQPSEPRDSAVYFCATGTGIYNEQFFGPGTRLTVL.

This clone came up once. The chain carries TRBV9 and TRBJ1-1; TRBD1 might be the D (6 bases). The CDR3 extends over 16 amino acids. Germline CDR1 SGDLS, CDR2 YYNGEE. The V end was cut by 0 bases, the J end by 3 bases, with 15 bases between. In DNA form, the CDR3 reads TGTGCCAGCAGCGTAGTTCCAGGGGTCGGCGACACTGAAGCTTTCTTT. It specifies CASSVVPGVGDTEAFF.

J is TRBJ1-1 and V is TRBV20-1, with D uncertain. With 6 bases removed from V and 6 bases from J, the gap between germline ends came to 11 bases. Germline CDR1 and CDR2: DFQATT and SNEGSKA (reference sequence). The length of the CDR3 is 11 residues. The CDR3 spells CSAGRIAEAFF. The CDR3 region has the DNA TGCAGTGCCGGGCGTATCGCTGAAGCTTTCTTT.

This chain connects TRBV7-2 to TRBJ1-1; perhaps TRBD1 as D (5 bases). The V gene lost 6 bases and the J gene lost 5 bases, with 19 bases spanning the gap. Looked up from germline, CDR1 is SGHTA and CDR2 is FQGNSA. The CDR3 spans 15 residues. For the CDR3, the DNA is TGTGCCAGCAGACAAGGGACCGCGCCGTGGACTGAAGCTTTCTTT. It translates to CASRQGTAPWTEAFF.

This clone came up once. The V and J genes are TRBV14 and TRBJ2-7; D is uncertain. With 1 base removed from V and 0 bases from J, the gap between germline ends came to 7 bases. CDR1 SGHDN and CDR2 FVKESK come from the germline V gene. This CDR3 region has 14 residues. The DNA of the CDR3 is TGTGCCAGCAGCCAAGTATTAAGCTCCTACGAGCAGTACTTC. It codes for CASSQVLSSYEQYF.

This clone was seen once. The CDR3 spells CASSPTVGKTQYF. In nucleotides, the CDR3 is TGTGCCAGTAGTCCCACAGTAGGGAAGACCCAGTACTTC. The rearrangement uses TRBV19 and TRBJ2-5; D remains unclear. This CDR3 is built from 13 residues. Trimming took 5 bases from V and 6 from J, leaving 13 bases between them. Germline CDR1 and CDR2: LNHDA and SQIVND (reference sequence). Combining the CDR3 with reference TRBV19 and TRBJ2-5 gives the whole variable domain DGGITQSPKYLFRKEGQNVTLSCEQNLNHDAMYWYRQDPGQGLRLIYYSQIVNDFQKGDIAEGYSVSREKKESFPLTVTSAQKNPTAFYLCASSPTVGKTQYFGPGTRLLVL.

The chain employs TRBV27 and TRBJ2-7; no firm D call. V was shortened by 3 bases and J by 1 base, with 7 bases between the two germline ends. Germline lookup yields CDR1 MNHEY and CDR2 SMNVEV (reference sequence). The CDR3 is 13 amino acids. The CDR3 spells CASSLRHSYEQYF. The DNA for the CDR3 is TGTGCCAGCAGTTTGCGGCATTCCTACGAGCAGTACTTC.

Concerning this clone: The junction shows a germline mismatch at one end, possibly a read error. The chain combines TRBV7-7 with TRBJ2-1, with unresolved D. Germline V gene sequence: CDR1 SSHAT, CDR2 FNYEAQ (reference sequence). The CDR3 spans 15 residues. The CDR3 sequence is CASSLVPDVRNEQFF. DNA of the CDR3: TGTGCTAGCAGCTTAGTCCCGGATGTGCGCAATGAGCAGTTCTTC.

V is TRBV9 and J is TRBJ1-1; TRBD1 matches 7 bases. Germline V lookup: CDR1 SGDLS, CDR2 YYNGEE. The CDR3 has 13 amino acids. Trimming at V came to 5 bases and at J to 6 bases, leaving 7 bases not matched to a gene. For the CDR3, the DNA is TGTGCCAGCAGTCCCCGGACAGGCGCTGAAGCTTTCTTT. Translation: CASSPRTGAEAFF.

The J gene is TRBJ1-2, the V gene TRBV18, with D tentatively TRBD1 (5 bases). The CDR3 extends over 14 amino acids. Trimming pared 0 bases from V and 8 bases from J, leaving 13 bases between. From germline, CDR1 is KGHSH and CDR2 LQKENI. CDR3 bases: TGTGCCAGCTCACCACCGTCAGAACGGGGCGGCTACACCTTC. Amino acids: CASSPPSERGGYTF.

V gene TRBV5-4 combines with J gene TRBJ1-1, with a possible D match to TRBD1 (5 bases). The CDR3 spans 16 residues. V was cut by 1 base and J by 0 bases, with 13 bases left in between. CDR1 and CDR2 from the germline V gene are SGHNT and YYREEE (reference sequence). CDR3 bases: TGTGCCAGCAGCTTGTCCCGACAGCTAATGAACACTGAAGCTTTCTTT. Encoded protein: CASSLSRQLMNTEAFF. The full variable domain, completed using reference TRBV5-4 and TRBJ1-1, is ETGVTQSPTHLIKTRGQQVTLRCSSQSGHNTVSWYQQALGQGPQFIFQYYREEENGRGNFPPRFSGLQFPNYSSELNVNALELDDSALYLCASSLSRQLMNTEAFFGQGTRLTVV.

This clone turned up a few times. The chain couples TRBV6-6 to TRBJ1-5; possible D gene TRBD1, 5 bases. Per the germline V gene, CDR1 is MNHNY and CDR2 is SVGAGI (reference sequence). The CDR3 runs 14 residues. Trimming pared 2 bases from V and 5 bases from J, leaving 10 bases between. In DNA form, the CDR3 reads TGTGCCAGCAGTTACCAAGACAGTCATCAGCCCCAGCATTTT. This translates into CASSYQDSHQPQHF.